These T cell receptor beta chains were read from a single sample in a study of blood T cells in healthy people across ages. TCRdb analysed the 5' RACE reads with MiXCR anew, one entry per CDR3 protein. The table records around 1,000,000 distinct CDR3 sequences, around two fifths of them present only once. The sequencing sample was made of blood. All receptors derive from a young man in good health. Both conserved end residues are part of each CDR3. Each record gives: V gene, J gene, CDR3 protein.

>TRBV2|TRBJ1-2
CASSEWPGRNYGYTF
>TRBV10-3|TRBJ2-2
CAISQTGQGTNTGELFF
>TRBV4-2|TRBJ1-1
CASSQPGRNTEAFF
>TRBV12-3/TRBV12-4|TRBJ2-7
CASSRLAGRDYEQYF
>TRBV2|TRBJ1-1
CASSEALTVDTEAFF
>TRBV12-3/TRBV12-4|TRBJ1-5
CASRTANNQPQHF
>TRBV29-1|TRBJ1-1
CSVMTQSNTEAFF
>TRBV7-9|TRBJ1-1
CASSLGQAANTEAFF
>TRBV4-3|TRBJ1-5
CASSQVKGQPQHF
>TRBV20-1|TRBJ2-7
CSANPPTAYPYEQYF
>TRBV2|TRBJ2-3
CAGQGADTQYF
>TRBV20-1|TRBJ2-7
CSARVQYEQYF
>TRBV5-1|TRBJ1-5
CDSSLGGNQPQHF
>TRBV13|TRBJ2-2
CASSLSGLAGTGELFF
>TRBV9|TRBJ2-3
CASSSRPAGGGADTQYF
>TRBV20-1|TRBJ2-1
CSAANSGQGVSSEQFF